The 30 T cell receptor beta chains in this list originate from one sample, sequenced in a study of T cell responses to AZD1222 COVID-19 vaccine. Generated by immunoSEQ multiplex PCR, the TCRdb table keeps only in-frame clones and is missing some. The repertoire holds about 150,000 clones, with roughly 88% as singletons. The sequences come from peripheral blood, collected 28 days after the second AZD1222 dose. These TCRs come from an adult who received the AZD1222 COVID-19 vaccine.

The V gene is TRBV28, the J gene TRBJ2-5; D possibly corresponds to TRBD2 (6 bases). V was cut by 7 bases and J by 7 bases, with 22 bases left in between. Germline V gene sequence: CDR1 MDHEN, CDR2 SYDVKM. The CDR3 has 15 residues. The CDR3 sequence is CASISDGGDQRTQYF. The DNA for the CDR3 is TGTGCCAGCATTTCCGACGGAGGGGACCAGAGGACCCAGTACTTC. The full variable domain, its missing parts supplied by reference TRBV28 and TRBJ2-5, is DVKVTQSSRYLVKRTGEKVFLECVQDMDHENMFWYRQDPGLGLRLIYFSYDVKMKEKGDIPEGYSVSREKKERFSLILESASTNQTSMYLCASISDGGDQRTQYFGPGTRLLVL.

The sample holds one count of this clone. V and J are TRBV3-1 (or the pseudogene TRBV3-2) and TRBJ1-2; 8 bases fit TRBD1. Losses at the gene ends were 0 bases for V and 3 bases for J; bases not matched to a gene: 3. The CDR3 is 15 amino acids. Germline CDR1 reads LGHDT; CDR2 reads YNNKEL (reference sequence). For the CDR3, the DNA is TGTGCCAGCAGCCAAGATCCGGACAGGGACTATGGCTACACCTTC. Encoded protein: CASSQDPDRDYGYTF.

V gene TRBV5-5 combines with J gene TRBJ1-2; 9 nucleotides match TRBD1. Unmatched junction bases numbered 11, after V lost 3 bases and J lost 8 bases. Germline CDR1 is SGHKS and CDR2 is YYEKEE (reference sequence). This CDR3 region has 15 residues. CDR3 protein: CASSSQQQGAGGYTF. The DNA for the CDR3 is TGTGCCAGCAGCTCACAACAACAGGGGGCGGGAGGCTACACCTTC.

V gene TRBV6-1 combines with J gene TRBJ1-4; possible D gene TRBD1, 6 bases. CDR1 MNHNS and CDR2 SASEGT come from the germline V gene. This CDR3 is 18 amino acids long. The V and J ends lost 6 bases and 7 bases respectively, with 27 bases between them. This chain's CDR3 is CASSEIPSIQGLGEKLFF. DNA for the CDR3: TGTGCCAGCAGCGAAATCCCTTCAATCCAGGGGCTCGGTGAAAAACTGTTTTTT.

The chain combines TRBV5-1 with TRBJ2-7; 11 positions match TRBD2. V was pared by 2 bases and J by 0 bases, with 10 bases of the junction left unmatched. The CDR3 sequence is 18 residues long. Germline CDR1 SGHRS, CDR2 YFSETQ. The CDR3 spells CASSFGTSGGSSSYEQYF. CDR3 nucleotides: TGCGCCAGCAGCTTCGGGACTAGCGGCGGTTCAAGCTCCTACGAGCAGTACTTC.

The rearrangement uses TRBV6-5 and TRBJ1-5, with TRBD1 as a possible D gene (5 bases). The CDR3 consists of 14 residues. V gave up 4 bases and J gave up 7 bases, with 14 bases separating them. Per the germline V gene, CDR1 is MNHEY and CDR2 is SVGAGI. The CDR3 sequence is CASSSGGRQQPQHF. CDR3 bases: TGTGCCAGCAGTTCCGGGGGGAGGCAGCAGCCCCAGCATTTT.

The J gene is TRBJ2-7, the V gene TRBV18; possible D gene TRBD2, 5 bases. Germline CDR1 reads KGHSH; CDR2 reads LQKENI. The CDR3 contains 15 residues. Trimming cost V 2 bases and J 0 bases, with 11 bases left between them. The CDR3 nucleotides read TGTGCCAGCTCACCAGGGAGTTTGGGCTCCTACGAGCAGTACTTC. Protein product: CASSPGSLGSYEQYF.

This sequence joins TRBV6-6 and TRBJ2-7, with 8 bases aligning to TRBD2. Germline CDR1 MNHNY, CDR2 SVGAGI (reference sequence). The CDR3 spans 15 residues. With 2 bases clipped from V and 2 bases from J, the junction kept 5 bases outside the gene matches. CDR3 nucleotides: TGTGCCAGCAGTTACCCGGGGGGGGTAACCTACGAGCAGTACTTC. This sequence encodes CASSYPGGVTYEQYF.

CDR3 bases: TGTGCCAGCAGCCAAGATAGGGGACGTCTAAGAGCGGAGACCCAGTACTTC. Amino acids: CASSQDRGRLRAETQYF. This chain links TRBV3-1 (or the pseudogene TRBV3-2) with TRBJ2-5; possibly TRBD1 or TRBD2 for D (5 bases each). V lost 0 bases and J lost 5, with 19 bases in between. This CDR3 region has 17 residues. Germline CDR1 and CDR2: LGHDT and YNNKEL (reference sequence).

The chain has TRBV30 and TRBJ2-7; possible D gene TRBD1, 5 bases. CDR3 length equals 13 residues. V lost 5 bases to trimming and J lost 5 bases, with 16 bases between them. Germline V gene sequence: CDR1 GTSNPN, CDR2 SVGIG (reference sequence). The DNA of the CDR3 is TGTGCCTGGTCGAGACAGCCAAGGGACGAGCAGTACTTC. Its translation is CAWSRQPRDEQYF.

V and J are TRBV10-3 and TRBJ2-2; D may be TRBD1 (6 bases). The CDR3 runs 15 residues. V was cut by 4 bases and J by 4 bases, with 13 bases left in between. The germline gives CDR1 ENHRY, CDR2 SYGVKD. This CDR3 is CAISARDISTGELFF. Here the CDR3 DNA reads TGTGCCATCAGTGCCCGGGACATATCCACCGGGGAGCTGTTTTTT.

In regard to this clone: The sample holds other DNA sequences that translate to the same CDR3. This chain joins TRBV7-3 and TRBJ2-1; TRBD2 matches 10 bases. Trimming at V came to 2 bases and at J to 7 bases, leaving 5 bases not matched to a gene. CDR3 size: 15 residues. Germline V CDR1 and CDR2: SGHTA, FQGTGA. CDR3 protein: CASSLGASGSNEQFF. Written as DNA, the CDR3 is TGTGCCAGCAGCTTAGGGGCTAGCGGGAGTAATGAGCAGTTCTTC.

The chain uses TRBV2 and TRBJ1-1; D may be TRBD1 (5 bases). Looked up from germline, CDR1 is SNHLY and CDR2 is FYNNEI. The CDR3 length is 11 residues. The V and J ends lost 6 bases and 10 bases respectively, with 12 bases between them. The CDR3 DNA sequence: TGTGCCAGCAGCTCCAAGGGACGAGCTTTCTTT. Its protein is CASSSKGRAFF.

This sequence joins TRBV18 and TRBJ2-3; D gene uncertain. Germline CDR1 is KGHSH and CDR2 is LQKENI. V lost 2 bases to trimming and J lost 2 bases, with 8 bases between them. This CDR3 has 14 amino acids. The CDR3 loop is CASSPVRVTDTQYF. In DNA form, the CDR3 reads TGTGCCAGCTCACCAGTCCGAGTCACAGATACGCAGTATTTT.

V usage is TRBV6-5 and J usage is TRBJ1-2; D perhaps matches TRBD1 (6 bases). CDR3 size: 13 residues. Germline V gene sequence: CDR1 MNHEY, CDR2 SVGAGI. The V and J ends lost 8 bases and 4 bases respectively, with 14 bases between them. As DNA, the CDR3 is TGTGCCAGCCCGGGACAAAACCTCTATGGCTACACCTTC. It is translated as CASPGQNLYGYTF.

The chain recombines TRBV28 with TRBJ2-7; 7 bases line up with TRBD2. V dropped 8 bases and J dropped 2; count of bases not matched to a gene: 9. Per germline, CDR1 MDHEN and CDR2 SYDVKM. CDR3 length equals 14 residues. This chain's CDR3 is CASRGASGPYEQYF. The DNA for the CDR3 is TGTGCCAGCCGAGGGGCTAGCGGTCCCTACGAGCAGTACTTC.

The chain links TRBV7-3 to TRBJ2-1; D is possibly TRBD1 (6 bases). There are 14 residues in the CDR3. Trimming removed 2 bases from V and 6 bases from J, with 11 bases in between. The germline gives CDR1 SGHTA, CDR2 FQGTGA. CDR3 sequence reads: CASSLLEQGNEQFF. The CDR3 region has the DNA TGTGCCAGCAGCTTATTGGAACAGGGCAATGAGCAGTTCTTC.

This clone came up once. Distinct nucleotide sequences in the sample also encode this CDR3. The rearrangement links TRBV5-1 to TRBJ1-1, with D maybe TRBD1 (5 bases). Germline loops: CDR1 SGHRS, CDR2 YFSETQ. The V end lost 0 bases, the J end lost 5 bases, and 11 bases lay between the germline ends. CDR3 length: 14 residues. CDR3 bases: TGCGCCAGCAGCTTGGCGGGGGGGTATACTGAAGCTTTCTTT. Residues: CASSLAGGYTEAFF.

This clone was counted between two and nine times. J is TRBJ2-1 and V is TRBV3-1 (or the pseudogene TRBV3-2); 7 nucleotides align to TRBD1. CDR1 LGHDT and CDR2 YNNKEL come from the germline V gene (reference sequence). This CDR3 has 19 amino acids. J gave up 1 base and V 0 bases, and 12 bases lay outside the gene matches. CDR3 in amino acids: CASSQDFRRRTGSYNEQFF. The CDR3 DNA sequence: TGTGCCAGCAGCCAAGACTTCAGGAGGCGGACAGGATCCTACAATGAGCAGTTCTTC.

V is TRBV4-2 and J is TRBJ1-4; 7 nucleotides align to TRBD1. Germline assignment: CDR1 LGHNA and CDR2 YNFKEQ. This CDR3 has 15 residues. J lost 8 bases, V lost 0 bases, and 6 bases had no gene match. CDR3 region: CASSQDPGTEEKLFF. The DNA for the CDR3 is TGTGCCAGCAGCCAAGATCCCGGGACAGAAGAAAAACTGTTTTTT.

The chain employs TRBV3-1 (or the pseudogene TRBV3-2) and TRBJ2-4, with TRBD2 matching 8 bases. V lost 0 bases to trimming and J lost 0 bases; unmatched junction nucleotides: 19. The germline V gene encodes CDR1 LGHDT and CDR2 YNNKEL (reference sequence). This CDR3 region has 22 residues. This chain's CDR3 is CASSQDRRGAPPQFLAKNIQYF. The CDR3 coding sequence is TGTGCCAGCAGCCAAGATAGGCGGGGGGCTCCCCCACAGTTTCTAGCCAAAAACATTCAGTACTTC.

The chain is built from TRBV4-3 and TRBJ2-2; D gene ambiguous. The CDR3 has 15 amino acids. Germline V gene sequence: CDR1 LGHNA, CDR2 YSLEER. V dropped 0 bases and J dropped 4 bases, with 9 bases sitting between them. The CDR3 nucleotides are TGCGCCAGCAGCCAAGAAAAAACGGGCACCGGGGAGCTGTTTTTT. Protein product: CASSQEKTGTGELFF.

The chain uses TRBV19 and TRBJ1-4; a weak D match, TRBD1 (6 bases). The CDR3 length is 13 residues. Trimming removed 6 bases from V and 8 bases from J, with 13 bases in between. Germline V gives CDR1 LNHDA, CDR2 SQIVND (reference sequence). For the CDR3, the DNA is TGTGCCAGTAGACCTGGAGGGGGGGAAAAACTGTTTTTT. This translates into CASRPGGGEKLFF.

V and J are TRBV30 and TRBJ1-3; D not certain. V was cut by 3 bases and J by 3 bases, with 12 bases left in between. Germline CDR1 is GTSNPN and CDR2 is SVGIG (reference sequence). The CDR3 spans 14 residues. The CDR3 here is CAWRPGGSGNTIYF. DNA for the CDR3: TGTGCCTGGAGACCCGGTGGCAGTGGAAACACCATATATTTT. Full variable domain (missing parts from reference TRBV30 and TRBJ1-3): SQTIHQWPATLVQPVGSPLSLECTVEGTSNPNLYWYRQAAGRGLQLLFYSVGIGQISSEVPQNLSASRPQDRQFILSSKKLLLSDSGFYLCAWRPGGSGNTIYFGEGSWLTVV.

The chain employs TRBV5-1 and TRBJ2-1, with D perhaps matching TRBD1 (5 bases). The V end was cut by 4 bases, the J end by 7 bases, with 15 bases between. This CDR3 is 14 amino acids long. Looked up from germline, CDR1 is SGHRS and CDR2 is YFSETQ. The CDR3 loop reads CASSLDSPRNEQFF. The DNA of the CDR3 is TGCGCCAGCAGCCTCGACAGTCCGAGGAATGAGCAGTTCTTC. The variable domain in full, completed from reference TRBV5-1 and TRBJ2-1, reads KAGVTQTPRYLIKTRGQQVTLSCSPISGHRSVSWYQQTPGQGLQFLFEYFSETQRNKGNFPGRFSGRQFSNSRSEMNVSTLELGDSALYLCASSLDSPRNEQFFGPGTRLTVL.

A single count supports this clone. The V call is TRBV30, the J call TRBJ1-4, with TRBD1 as a possible D gene (5 bases). Germline V gene lookup returns CDR1 GTSNPN and CDR2 SVGIG (reference sequence). Between the trimmed V and J ends, which lost 7 bases and 8 bases, there was a span of 20 bases. The CDR3 has 14 residues. The CDR3 sequence is CAFQWAPSGEKLFF. The CDR3 bases are TGTGCCTTCCAGTGGGCCCCCTCAGGGGAAAAACTGTTTTTT. Full variable domain (missing parts from reference TRBV30 and TRBJ1-4): SQTIHQWPATLVQPVGSPLSLECTVEGTSNPNLYWYRQAAGRGLQLLFYSVGIGQISSEVPQNLSASRPQDRQFILSSKKLLLSDSGFYLCAFQWAPSGEKLFFGSGTQLSVL.

The chain joins TRBV7-9 to TRBJ1-6; no clear D. This CDR3 has 14 amino acids. Trimming pared 5 bases from V and 5 bases from J, leaving 10 bases between. Germline values: CDR1 SEHNR, CDR2 FQNEAQ (reference sequence). The CDR3 sequence is CASSLQADNSPLHF. The CDR3 DNA follows: TGTGCCAGCAGCCTGCAGGCCGATAATTCACCCCTCCACTTT.

The rearrangement links TRBV18 to TRBJ1-3; D is undetermined. Germline CDR1 and CDR2: KGHSH and LQKENI. V lost 1 base, J lost 0 bases, and 13 bases lay in between. The CDR3 is 17 amino acids. CDR3 sequence: CASSPRYGESSGNTIYF. DNA of the CDR3: TGTGCCAGCTCACCACGGTACGGGGAGAGCTCTGGAAACACCATATATTTT. Looking up the rest from reference TRBV18 and TRBJ1-3 gives the full variable domain: NAGVMQNPRHLVRRRGQEARLRCSPMKGHSHVYWYRQLPEEGLKFMVYLQKENIIDESGMPKERFSAEFPKEGPSILRIQQVVRGDSAAYFCASSPRYGESSGNTIYFGEGSWLTVV.

The gene calls are TRBV18 and TRBJ1-6; D remains ambiguous. Germline CDR1 KGHSH, CDR2 LQKENI. Trimming shortened V by 5 bases and J by 12 bases, and 17 bases separated the two germline ends. This CDR3 comprises 14 residues. This CDR3 is CASSTDVDIVPLHF. DNA of the CDR3: TGTGCCAGCTCAACCGACGTCGATATTGTACCCCTCCACTTT.

The rearrangement links TRBV10-3 to TRBJ2-3, with 10 bases fitting TRBD2. This CDR3 is 15 amino acids long. The germline gives CDR1 ENHRY, CDR2 SYGVKD. The J segment lost 4 bases and the V segment lost 4 bases, leaving 5 bases of the junction unmatched. The CDR3 coding sequence is TGTGCCATCAGTGCAGTAGCGGGAGGCTCAGATACGCAGTATTTT. It translates to CAISAVAGGSDTQYF.